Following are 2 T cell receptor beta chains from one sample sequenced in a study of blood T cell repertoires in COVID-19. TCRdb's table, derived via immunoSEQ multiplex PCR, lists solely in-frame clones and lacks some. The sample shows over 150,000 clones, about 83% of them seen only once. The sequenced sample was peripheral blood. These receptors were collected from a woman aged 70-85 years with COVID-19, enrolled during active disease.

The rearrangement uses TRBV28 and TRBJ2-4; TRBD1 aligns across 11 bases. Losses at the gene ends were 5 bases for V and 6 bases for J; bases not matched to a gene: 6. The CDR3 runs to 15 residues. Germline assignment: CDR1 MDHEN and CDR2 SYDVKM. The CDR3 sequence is CASSLSGTGGNIQYF. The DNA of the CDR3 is TGTGCCAGCAGTCTCTCCGGGACAGGGGGAAACATTCAGTACTTC.

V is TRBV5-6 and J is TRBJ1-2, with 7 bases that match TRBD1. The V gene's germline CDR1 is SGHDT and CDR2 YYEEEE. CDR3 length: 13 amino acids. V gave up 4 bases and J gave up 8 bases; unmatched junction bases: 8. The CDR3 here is CASSVGTARGYTF. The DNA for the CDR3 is TGTGCCAGCAGCGTCGGGACAGCAAGGGGCTACACCTTC.